This record covers a single T cell receptor beta chain. This sample was included in a study of CD8 T cells in Susac syndrome. The CDR3 totals 13 residues. Germline loops: CDR1 LGHNA, CDR2 YSLEER. J lost 7 bases, V lost 4 bases, and 6 bases had no gene match. RNA totalling roughly 0.45 to 1 ug underwent reverse transcription with random hexamers. TCRdb re-derived calls from the immunoSEQ multiplex PCR reads in MiXCR, one entry per CDR3 protein. In the table there are over 300,000 distinct CDR3 sequences, 92% of which are singletons. Sequencing of TCR beta, carried out with a high-throughput approach, was applied to CD8+ and CD4+ T cells from the blood.

The gene calls are TRBV4-3 and TRBJ1-2; 7 positions agree with TRBD1. The specimen was CD4+ T cells from PBMCs. This sequence was found in a human donor with multiple sclerosis. The CDR3 DNA follows: TGCGCCAGCAGCCTTGACAGGGTCGCTGGCTACACCTTC. Its protein is CASSLDRVAGYTF.